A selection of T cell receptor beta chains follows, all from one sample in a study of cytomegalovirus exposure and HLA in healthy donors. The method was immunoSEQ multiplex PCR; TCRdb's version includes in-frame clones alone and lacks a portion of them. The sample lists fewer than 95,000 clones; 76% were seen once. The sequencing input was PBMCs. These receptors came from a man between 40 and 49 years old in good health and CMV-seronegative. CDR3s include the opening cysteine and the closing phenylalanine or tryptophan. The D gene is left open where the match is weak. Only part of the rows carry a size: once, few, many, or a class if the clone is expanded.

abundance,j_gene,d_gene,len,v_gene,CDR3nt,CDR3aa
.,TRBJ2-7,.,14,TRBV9,TGTGCCAGCAGCGTAGCACAGCAAAGCTACGAGCAGTACTTC,CASSVAQQSYEQYF
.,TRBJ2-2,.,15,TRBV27,TGTGCCAGCAGCTGGAATGTAGGACAGCCCGGGGAGCTGTTTTTT,CASSWNVGQPGELFF
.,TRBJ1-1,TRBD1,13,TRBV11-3,TGTGCCAGCAGCTACCGGACAGGGAGTGAAGCTTTCTTT,CASSYRTGSEAFF
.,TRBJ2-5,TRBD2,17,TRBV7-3,TGTGCCAGCAGCTTAATTCCCCTAGCGGGAGGTTTGGAGACCCAGTACTTC,CASSLIPLAGGLETQYF
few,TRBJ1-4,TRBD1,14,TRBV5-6,TGTGCCAGCAGCTTGGACAGGGGGTGGGAAAAACTGTTTTTT,CASSLDRGWEKLFF
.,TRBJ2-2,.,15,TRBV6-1,TGTGCCAGCAGTGAAGAGGGGGTCGTCACCGGGGAGCTGTTTTTT,CASSEEGVVTGELFF
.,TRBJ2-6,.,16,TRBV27,TGTGCCAGCAGTTCACAGAGAGTCTCTGGGGCCAACGTCCTGACTTTC,CASSSQRVSGANVLTF
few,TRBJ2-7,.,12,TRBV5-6,TGTGCCAGCAGCTTGGTCCAATACGAGCAGTACTTC,CASSLVQYEQYF
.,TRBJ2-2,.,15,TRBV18,TGTGCCAGCTCACCACGAACAGGGTACACCGGGGAGCTGTTTTTT,CASSPRTGYTGELFF
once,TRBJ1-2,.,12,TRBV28,TGTGCCAGCAGTCCCGCCAGGGTTGGCTACACCTTC,CASSPARVGYTF
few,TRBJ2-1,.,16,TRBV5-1,TGCGCCAGCAGTCCTGGGGAGGCCGTCTCCTACAATGAGCAGTTCTTC,CASSPGEAVSYNEQFF
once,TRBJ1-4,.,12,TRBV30,TGTGCCTGGCAGGGTTTGGCGGAAAAACTGTTTTTT,CAWQGLAEKLFF
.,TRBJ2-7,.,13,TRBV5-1,TGCGCCAGCAGCGAATACGGGACAAACGAGCAGTACTTC,CASSEYGTNEQYF
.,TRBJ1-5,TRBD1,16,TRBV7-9,TGTTCCAGCAGCAGGGGGGGGAACTATAGCAATCAGCCCCAGCATTTT,CSSSRGGNYSNQPQHF
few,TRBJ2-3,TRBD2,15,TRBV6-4,TGTGCCAGCAAGGAGGGGACTAGTCCCACAGATACGCAGTATTTT,CASKEGTSPTDTQYF
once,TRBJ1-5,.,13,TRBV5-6,TGTGCCAGCAGCAAAGCAGGGGATCAGCCCCAGCATTTT,CASSKAGDQPQHF
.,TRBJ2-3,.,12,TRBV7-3,TGTGCCAGCAGCCCAGGGACAGATACGCAGTATTTT,CASSPGTDTQYF
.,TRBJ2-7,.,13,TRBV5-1,TGCGCCAGCAAGACGGGAGATAGGAACGAGCAGTACTTC,CASKTGDRNEQYF
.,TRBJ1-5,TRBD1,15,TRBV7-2,TGTGCCAGCAGCTTAGGGACAGGGACCAATCAGCCCCAGCATTTT,CASSLGTGTNQPQHF
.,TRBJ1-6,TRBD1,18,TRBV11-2,TGTGCCAGCAGCTTAGGGGGACAGCAGAGCTCCTATAATTCACCCCTCCACTTT,CASSLGGQQSSYNSPLHF
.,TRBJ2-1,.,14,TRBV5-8,TGTGCCAGCAGCTTGGGCAGGTCCCCCAATGAGCAGTTCTTC,CASSLGRSPNEQFF
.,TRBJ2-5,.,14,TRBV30,TGTGCCTGGATGAGATCCAGGGTCGGGGAGACCCAGTACTTC,CAWMRSRVGETQYF
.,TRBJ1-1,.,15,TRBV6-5,TGTGCCAGCAGTGCCCGGGACATAGTTCTTACTGAAGCTTTCTTT,CASSARDIVLTEAFF
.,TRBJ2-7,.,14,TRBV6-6,TGTGCCAGCAGGGGGCGGACGCCCCCCTACGAGCAGTACTTC,CASRGRTPPYEQYF
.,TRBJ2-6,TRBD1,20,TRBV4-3,TGCGCCAGCAGCCAAGACCACGACAGGGGGCCTAGCGCTGGGGCCAACGTCCTGACTTTC,CASSQDHDRGPSAGANVLTF
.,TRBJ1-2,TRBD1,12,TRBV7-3,TGTGCCAGCAGTCCGACAGGGTCTGGCTACACCTTC,CASSPTGSGYTF
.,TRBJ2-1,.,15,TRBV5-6,TGTGCCAGCACCTTTCGTGGAGCAGGGCCCGATGAGCAGTTCTTC,CASTFRGAGPDEQFF